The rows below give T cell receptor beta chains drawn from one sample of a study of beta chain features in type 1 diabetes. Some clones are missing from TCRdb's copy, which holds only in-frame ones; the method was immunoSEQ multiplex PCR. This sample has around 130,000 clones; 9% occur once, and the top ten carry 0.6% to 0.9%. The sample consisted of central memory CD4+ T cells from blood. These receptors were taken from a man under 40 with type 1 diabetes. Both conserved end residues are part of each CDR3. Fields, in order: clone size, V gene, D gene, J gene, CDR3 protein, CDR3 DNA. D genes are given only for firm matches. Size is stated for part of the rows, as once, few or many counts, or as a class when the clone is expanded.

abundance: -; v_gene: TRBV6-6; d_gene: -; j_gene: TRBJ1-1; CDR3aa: CASSYSRVSDTEAFF; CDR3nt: TGTGCCAGCAGTTACTCCAGGGTTTCGGACACTGAAGCTTTCTTT
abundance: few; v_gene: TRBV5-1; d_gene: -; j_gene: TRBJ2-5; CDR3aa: CASSSTEPRETQYF; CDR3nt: TGCGCCAGCAGCTCCACAGAACCGAGAGAGACCCAGTACTTC
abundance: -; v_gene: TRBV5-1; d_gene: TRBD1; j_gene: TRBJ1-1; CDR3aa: CASRGGQGMMNTEAFF; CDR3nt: TGCGCCAGCAGGGGGGGACAGGGTATGATGAACACTGAAGCTTTCTTT
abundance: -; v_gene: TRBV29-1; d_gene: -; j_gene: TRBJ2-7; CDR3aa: CSVHLESGAYEQYF; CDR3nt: TGCAGCGTTCATTTGGAGTCGGGGGCCTACGAGCAGTACTTC
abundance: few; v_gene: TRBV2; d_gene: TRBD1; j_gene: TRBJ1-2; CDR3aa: CASRVGQTYGYTF; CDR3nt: TGTGCCAGCAGAGTGGGACAGACCTATGGCTACACCTTC
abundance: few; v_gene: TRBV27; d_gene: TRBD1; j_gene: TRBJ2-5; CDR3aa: CASSPTSTGIEETQYF; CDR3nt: TGTGCCAGCAGTCCCACATCGACAGGGATCGAAGAGACCCAGTACTTC
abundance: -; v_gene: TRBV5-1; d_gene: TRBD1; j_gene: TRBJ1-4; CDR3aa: CASSQGTDFNEKLFF; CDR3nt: TGCGCCAGCAGCCAGGGGACAGACTTTAATGAAAAACTGTTTTTT
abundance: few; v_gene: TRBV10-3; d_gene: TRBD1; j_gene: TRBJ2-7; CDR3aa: CAISESSDRAYF; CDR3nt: TGTGCCATCAGTGAGTCATCGGACAGGGCCTACTTC
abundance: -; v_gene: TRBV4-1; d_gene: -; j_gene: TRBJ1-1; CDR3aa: CASSQVFRNTEAFF; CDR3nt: TGCGCCAGCAGCCAAGTTTTTAGGAACACTGAAGCTTTCTTT
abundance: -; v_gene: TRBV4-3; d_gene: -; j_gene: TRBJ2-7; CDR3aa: CASSQDGRAEQYF; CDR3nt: TGCGCCAGCAGCCAAGATGGCAGGGCCGAGCAGTACTTC
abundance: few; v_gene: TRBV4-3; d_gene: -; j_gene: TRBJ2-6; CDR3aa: CASSQDPGAGPTWLTF; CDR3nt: TGCGCCAGCAGCCAGGACCCTGGGGCAGGCCCAACGTGGCTGACTTTC
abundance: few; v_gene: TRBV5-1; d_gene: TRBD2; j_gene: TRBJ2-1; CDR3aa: CASSLAQSGDEQFF; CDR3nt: TGCGCCAGCAGCTTGGCTCAGAGCGGGGATGAGCAGTTCTTC
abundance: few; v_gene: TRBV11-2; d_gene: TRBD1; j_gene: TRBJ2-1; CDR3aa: CASRSTGGSHNEQFF; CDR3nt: TGTGCCAGCAGGAGTACAGGGGGTTCTCACAATGAGCAGTTCTTC
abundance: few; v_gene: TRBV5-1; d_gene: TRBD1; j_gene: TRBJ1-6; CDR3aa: CASSSAGTGNSPLHF; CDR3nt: TGCGCCAGCAGCTCGGCGGGGACAGGGAATTCACCCCTCCACTTT
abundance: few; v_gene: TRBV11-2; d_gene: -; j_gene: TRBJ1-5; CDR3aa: CASSLDGREEPQHF; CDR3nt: TGTGCCAGCAGCTTAGATGGCAGGGAAGAGCCCCAGCATTTT
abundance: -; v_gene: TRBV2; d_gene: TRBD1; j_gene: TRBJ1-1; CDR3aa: CASSETQGADTEAFF; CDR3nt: TGTGCCAGCAGTGAAACGCAGGGGGCAGACACTGAAGCTTTCTTT
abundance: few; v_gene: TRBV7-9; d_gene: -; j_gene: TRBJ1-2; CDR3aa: CASSFFQPRGGYTF; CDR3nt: TGTGCCAGCAGCTTCTTTCAGCCCAGGGGTGGCTACACCTTC
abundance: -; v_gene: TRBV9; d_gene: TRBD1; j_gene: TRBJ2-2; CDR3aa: CASSVGGQGPGELFF; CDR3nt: TGTGCCAGCAGCGTAGGGGGACAGGGCCCCGGGGAGCTGTTTTTT
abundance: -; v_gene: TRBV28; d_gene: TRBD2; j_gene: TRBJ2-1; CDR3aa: CASSPTGTRKVHEQFF; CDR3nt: TGTGCCAGCAGTCCCACTGGGACTAGAAAGGTCCATGAGCAGTTCTTC
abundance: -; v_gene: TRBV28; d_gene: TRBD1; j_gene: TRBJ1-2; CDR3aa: CASVSGTALRYTF; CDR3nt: TGTGCCAGCGTATCCGGGACAGCTCTTCGCTACACCTTC
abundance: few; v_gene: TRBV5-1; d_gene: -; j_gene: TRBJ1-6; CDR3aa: CASSSTGSNSPLHF; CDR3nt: TGCGCCAGCAGCTCGACAGGTTCAAATTCACCCCTCCACTTT
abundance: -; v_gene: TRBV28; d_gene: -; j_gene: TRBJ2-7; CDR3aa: CASGLLSEQYF; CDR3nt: TGTGCCAGCGGTTTGTTGAGCGAGCAGTACTTC
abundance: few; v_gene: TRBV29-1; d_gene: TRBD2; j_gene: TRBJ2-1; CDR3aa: CSAQGSRGGVEQFF; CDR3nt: TGCAGCGCCCAGGGGTCGCGGGGGGGCGTTGAGCAGTTCTTC
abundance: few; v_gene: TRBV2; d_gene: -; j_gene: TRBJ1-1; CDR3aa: CASREQATEAFF; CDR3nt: TGTGCCAGCAGGGAACAGGCCACTGAAGCTTTCTTT
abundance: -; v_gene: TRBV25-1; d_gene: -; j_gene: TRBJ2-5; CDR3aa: CASSSVGVETQYF; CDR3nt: TGTGCCAGCAGTAGCGTGGGAGTGGAGACCCAGTACTTC
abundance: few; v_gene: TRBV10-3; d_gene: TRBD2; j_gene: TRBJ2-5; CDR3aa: CAIAGGDQETQYF; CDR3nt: TGTGCCATCGCGGGGGGAGATCAAGAGACCCAGTACTTC
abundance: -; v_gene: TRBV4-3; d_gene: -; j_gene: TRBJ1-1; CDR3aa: CASSQDRSAPGTEAFF; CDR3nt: TGCGCCAGCAGCCAAGATCGTTCGGCCCCAGGCACTGAAGCTTTCTTT
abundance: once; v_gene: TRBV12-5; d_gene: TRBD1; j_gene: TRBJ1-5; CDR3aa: CASVSDRGDQPQHF; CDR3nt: TGTGCTAGTGTATCGGACAGGGGGGATCAGCCCCAGCATTTT
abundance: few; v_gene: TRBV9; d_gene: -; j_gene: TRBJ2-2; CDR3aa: CASSVGGLLNTGELFF; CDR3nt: TGTGCCAGCAGCGTAGGGGGACTCTTAAACACCGGGGAGCTGTTTTTT
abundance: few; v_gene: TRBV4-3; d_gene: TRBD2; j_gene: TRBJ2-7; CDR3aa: CASSDGGLAGGMMDEQYF; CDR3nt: TGCGCCAGCAGCGACGGCGGACTAGCGGGGGGGATGATGGACGAGCAGTACTTC
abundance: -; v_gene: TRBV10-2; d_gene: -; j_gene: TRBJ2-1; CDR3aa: CASSERTRRQFF; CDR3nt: TGCGCCAGCAGTGAAAGAACTCGTCGGCAGTTCTTC
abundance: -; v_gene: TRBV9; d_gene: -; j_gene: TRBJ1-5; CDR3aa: CASSVRVGSGEPNQPQHF; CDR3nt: TGTGCCAGCAGCGTGAGGGTGGGGTCAGGAGAACCCAATCAGCCCCAGCATTTT
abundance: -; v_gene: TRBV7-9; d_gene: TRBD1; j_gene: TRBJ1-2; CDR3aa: CASSSYPDRVSYGYTF; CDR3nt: TGTGCCAGCAGCTCATACCCGGACAGGGTGAGCTATGGCTACACCTTC
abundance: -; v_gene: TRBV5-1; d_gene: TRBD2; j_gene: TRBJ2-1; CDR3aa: CASSLETSDLNEQFF; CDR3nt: TGCGCCAGCAGCTTGGAGACTAGCGACCTCAATGAGCAGTTCTTC
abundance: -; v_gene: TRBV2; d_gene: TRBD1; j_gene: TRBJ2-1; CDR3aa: CASSVLRQGGNEQFF; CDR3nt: TGTGCCAGCAGTGTTCTTAGACAGGGGGGCAATGAGCAGTTCTTC
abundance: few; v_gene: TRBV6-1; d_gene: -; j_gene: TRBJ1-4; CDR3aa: CASSEGTSNEKLFF; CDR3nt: TGTGCCAGCAGTGAAGGGACTTCTAATGAAAAACTGTTTTTT
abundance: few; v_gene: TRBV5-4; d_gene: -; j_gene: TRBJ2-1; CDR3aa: CASSLDGNSYNEQFF; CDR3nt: TGTGCCAGCAGCTTGGACGGGAACTCCTACAATGAGCAGTTCTTC
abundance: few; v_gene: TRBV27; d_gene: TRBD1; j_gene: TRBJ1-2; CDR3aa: CASSGQGVYGYTF; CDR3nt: TGTGCCAGCAGTGGTCAGGGGGTCTATGGCTACACCTTC
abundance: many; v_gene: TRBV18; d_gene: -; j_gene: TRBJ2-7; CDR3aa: CASSPKNAGEQYF; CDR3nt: TGTGCCAGCTCCCCCAAGAACGCGGGAGAGCAGTACTTC
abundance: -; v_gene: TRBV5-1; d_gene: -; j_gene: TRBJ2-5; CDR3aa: CASSPRPAEGAEYF; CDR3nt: TGCGCCAGCAGCCCAAGGCCGGCAGAGGGTGCGGAGTACTTC
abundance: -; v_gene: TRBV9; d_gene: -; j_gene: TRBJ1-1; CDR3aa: CASSVAVGTEAFF; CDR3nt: TGTGCCAGCAGCGTGGCGGTAGGCACTGAAGCTTTCTTT
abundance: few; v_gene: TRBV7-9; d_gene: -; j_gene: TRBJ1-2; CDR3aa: CASSLSSPGYGYTF; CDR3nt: TGTGCCAGCAGCTTAAGTAGTCCCGGCTATGGCTACACCTTC
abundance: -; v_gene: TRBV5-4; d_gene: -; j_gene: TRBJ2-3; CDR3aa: CASSSIYARDTDTQYF; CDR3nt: TGTGCCAGCAGCTCAATCTACGCCCGGGACACAGATACGCAGTATTTT
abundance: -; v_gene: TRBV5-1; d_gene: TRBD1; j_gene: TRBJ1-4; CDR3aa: CASQSGTANEKLFF; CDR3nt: TGCGCCAGCCAGTCTGGGACAGCTAATGAAAAACTGTTTTTT
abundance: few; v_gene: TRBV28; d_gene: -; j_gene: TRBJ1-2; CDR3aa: CASLWAYGYTF; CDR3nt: TGTGCCAGCCTCTGGGCCTATGGCTACACCTTC
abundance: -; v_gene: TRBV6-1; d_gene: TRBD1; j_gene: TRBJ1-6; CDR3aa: CASSGRTGSYSPLHF; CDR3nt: TGTGCCAGCAGTGGGAGGACAGGGAGTTACTCACCCCTCCACTTT